A single sample gave rise to the 15 T cell receptor beta chains below, sequenced in a study of beta chain features in type 1 diabetes. Sequencing targeted expressed TCRB transcripts, as all isolated RNA had been reverse transcribed. Sequencing used immunoSEQ multiplex PCR; TCRdb keeps in-frame clones, though not all of them. The sample holds approximately 300,000 clones, about 10% seen once. Sequencing input: naive CD4+ T cells from blood. Receptor source: a woman aged 25 to 39 in good health.

This clone was seen more than once but under ten times. V is TRBV2 and J is TRBJ2-1; 13 bases are shared with TRBD2. The CDR3 runs 16 residues. The germline V gene has CDR1 SNHLY and CDR2 FYNNEI. The junction had 6 bases not matched to a gene; V was cut back by 4 bases and J by 6 bases. The CDR3 nucleotides read TGTGCCAGCAGTGTAGGACTAGCGGGAGATGCCAATGAGCAGTTCTTC. It specifies CASSVGLAGDANEQFF.

In DNA form, the CDR3 reads TGTGCCAGCAGCAAAATGCAGGGGTCGACATATGGCTACACCTTC. Translating gives CASSKMQGSTYGYTF. The chain carries TRBV7-2 and TRBJ1-2; a possible D gene is TRBD1 (6 bases). Between the trimmed V and J ends, which lost 5 bases and 5 bases, there was a span of 18 bases. Germline lookup yields CDR1 SGHTA and CDR2 FQGNSA. CDR3 size: 15 residues.

The sample holds a few counts of this clone. V and J are TRBV5-6 and TRBJ1-2; 8 bases agree with TRBD1. Looked up from germline, CDR1 is SGHDT and CDR2 is YYEEEE. The V and J ends lost 1 base and 3 bases, in that order; junction bases with no gene match: 2. This CDR3 region has 14 residues. CDR3 bases: TGTGCCAGCAGCTTGATGGACAGGGACTATGGCTACACCTTC. It translates to CASSLMDRDYGYTF. Full variable domain (missing parts from reference TRBV5-6 and TRBJ1-2): DAGVTQSPTHLIKTRGQQVTLRCSPKSGHDTVSWYQQALGQGPQFIFQYYEEEERQRGNFPDRFSGHQFPNYSSELNVNALLLGDSALYLCASSLMDRDYGYTFGSGTRLTVV.

This clone showed up just a few times. The chain couples TRBV10-3 to TRBJ1-1; TRBD1 agrees at 9 bases. The junction had 2 bases not matched to a gene; V was cut back by 6 bases and J by 0 bases. This CDR3 is built from 14 residues. CDR1 and CDR2 from the germline V gene are ENHRY and SYGVKD. The CDR3 spells CAIRGQGLNTEAFF. CDR3 DNA sequence: TGTGCCATCAGGGGACAGGGACTGAACACTGAAGCTTTCTTT.

This clone was counted between two and nine times. This same CDR3 is encoded by further DNA sequences in the sample. The chain joins TRBV6-6 to TRBJ1-1; D is uncertain. The CDR3 consists of 14 residues. V lost 0 bases, J lost 5 bases, and 10 bases lay in between. CDR1 is MNHNY and CDR2 is SVGAGI in the germline V gene (reference sequence). For the CDR3, the DNA is TGTGCCAGCAGTTACTCCCGGGGAGGTACTGAAGCTTTCTTT. Protein product: CASSYSRGGTEAFF.

The gene calls are TRBV11-1 and TRBJ2-1, with 8 bases fitting TRBD1. This CDR3 has 17 amino acids. Germline trimming cut 2 bases from V and 7 bases from J; bases unmatched to any gene: 13. Looked up from germline, CDR1 is SGHAT and CDR2 is FQDESV (reference sequence). DNA of the CDR3: TGTGCCAGCAGCTTATCGCCCGGGACAGGAGGGGCTAATGAGCAGTTCTTC. Amino acid sequence: CASSLSPGTGGANEQFF.

The V call is TRBV5-1, the J call TRBJ2-5, with D unclear. Germline CDR1 and CDR2: SGHRS and YFSETQ. This CDR3 has 14 amino acids. Trimming left V 0 bases short and J 1 base short, with 7 bases between. DNA of the CDR3: TGCGCCAGCAGCTTGGGCGGATTCCAAGAGACCCAGTACTTC. It codes for CASSLGGFQETQYF.

V and J are TRBV5-4 and TRBJ2-1; 7 bases map to TRBD2. Germline values: CDR1 SGHNT, CDR2 YYREEE (reference sequence). Germline trimming cut 2 bases from V and 4 bases from J; bases unmatched to any gene: 6. This CDR3 has 15 residues. The CDR3 DNA reads TGTGCCAGCAGCTTTTCTAGCGGAGCATACAATGAGCAGTTCTTC. Translating gives CASSFSSGAYNEQFF. Full variable domain (remainder filled in from reference TRBV5-4 and TRBJ2-1): ETGVTQSPTHLIKTRGQQVTLRCSSQSGHNTVSWYQQALGQGPQFIFQYYREEENGRGNFPPRFSGLQFPNYSSELNVNALELDDSALYLCASSFSSGAYNEQFFGPGTRLTVL.

In its sample, this clone was seen a few times. The rearrangement uses TRBV6-6 and TRBJ1-5, with D tentatively TRBD1 (5 bases). The V end lost 7 bases, the J end lost 4 bases, and 20 bases lay between the germline ends. CDR1 is MNHNY, CDR2 SVGAGI, per germline (reference sequence). The CDR3 covers 16 residues. The CDR3 loop reads CASIPGGGRLNQPQHF. In DNA, the CDR3 is TGTGCCAGCATTCCCGGGGGGGGGAGGCTGAATCAGCCCCAGCATTTT.

This clone was counted between two and nine times. The CDR3 nucleotides are TGTGCCAGCAGTCCAGGGCCCCAGCCCCAGCATTTT. Its translation is CASSPGPQPQHF. V gene TRBV28 combines with J gene TRBJ1-5; D possibly corresponds to TRBD1 (5 bases). The CDR3 is 12 residues long. Germline assignment: CDR1 MDHEN and CDR2 SYDVKM. Between the trimmed V and J ends, which lost 5 bases and 7 bases, there was a span of 9 bases. The full variable domain, rest sourced from reference TRBV28 and TRBJ1-5, is DVKVTQSSRYLVKRTGEKVFLECVQDMDHENMFWYRQDPGLGLRLIYFSYDVKMKEKGDIPEGYSVSREKKERFSLILESASTNQTSMYLCASSPGPQPQHFGDGTRLSIL.

This clone came up a few times. This sequence joins TRBV7-2 and TRBJ2-7; 11 nucleotides line up with TRBD2. Per germline, CDR1 SGHTA and CDR2 FQGNSA. The CDR3 extends over 15 amino acids. V was clipped by 5 bases and J by 4 bases; unmatched bases: 7. The CDR3 loop reads CASSATSGSQYEQYF. In DNA form, the CDR3 reads TGTGCCAGCAGCGCTACTAGCGGGAGTCAATACGAGCAGTACTTC.

This clone was counted between two and nine times. This chain connects TRBV6-1 to TRBJ2-7; D is possibly TRBD1 (6 bases). V was shortened by 4 bases and J by 0 bases, with 10 bases between the two germline ends. CDR1 and CDR2 from the germline V gene are MNHNS and SASEGT. This CDR3 is 14 amino acids long. DNA of the CDR3: TGTGCCAGCAGTGGACAGGTCCGCTCCTACGAGCAGTACTTC. Its protein is CASSGQVRSYEQYF.

This clone has only a few counts. The J gene is TRBJ1-5, the V gene TRBV15; 7 bases agree with TRBD1. Germline CDR1 LNHNV, CDR2 YYDKDF (reference sequence). The CDR3 runs 14 residues. Losses at the gene ends were 2 bases for V and 4 bases for J; bases not matched to a gene: 2. CDR3 DNA: TGTGCCACCAGCAGATCCAGGGGGAATCAGCCCCAGCATTTT. It specifies CATSRSRGNQPQHF.

The chain carries TRBV7-9 and TRBJ2-4, with TRBD2 matching 11 bases. With V trimmed by 0 bases and J by 10 bases, 5 bases remained unmatched. Germline values: CDR1 SEHNR, CDR2 FQNEAQ (reference sequence). This CDR3 is 15 amino acids long. DNA of the CDR3: TGTGCCAGCAGCTTAGCCACTAGCGGGGGAGATATTCAGTACTTC. Translated: CASSLATSGGDIQYF.

A few counts support this clone. This sequence joins TRBV4-2 and TRBJ2-5, with 14 bases fitting TRBD2. Germline CDR1 is LGHNA and CDR2 is YNFKEQ. Germline trimming cut 2 bases from V and 5 bases from J; bases unmatched to any gene: 7. This CDR3 contains 17 residues. CDR3 protein: CASSQRGTSGSWETQYF. DNA of the CDR3: TGTGCCAGCAGCCAACGAGGGACTAGCGGGAGTTGGGAGACCCAGTACTTC.